This TCR beta chain came from a study of preoperative IRX-2 immunotherapy in early breast cancer. Data came from immunoSEQ multiplex PCR; TCRdb stores just in-frame clones and leaves some out. This repertoire shows some 35,000 clones, about four fifths found once; its top ten account for 1.5%. Regarding treatment: preoperative locoregional IRX-2 cytokine immunotherapy. Preoperative locoregional IRX-2 cytokine immunotherapy was tested in the phase Ib source study. Germline V lookup: CDR1 SSHAT, CDR2 FNYEAQ (reference sequence). The CDR3 contains 15 residues. J lost 5 bases, V lost 6 bases, and 9 bases had no gene match.

The gene calls are TRBV7-7 and TRBJ2-2; the match to TRBD1 covers 7 bases. Sample: lymph node tissue, taken after IRX-2 immunotherapy. This clonotype originated in a human donor with breast cancer. The CDR3 region has the DNA TGTGCCAGCAGGCCAGGGACAGCCTCAACCGGGGAGCTGTTTTTT. Amino acids: CASRPGTASTGELFF.